This T cell receptor (beta chain) was identified during a study of T-cell reconstitution after alpha-beta-depleted transplantation in children (dated by TCRdb to 2016 to 2017). Regarding the study in general: T-cell immune reconstitution after TCRalphabeta/CD19-depleted allogeneic hematopoietic cell transplantation in children was quantitatively tracked in the study by means of TCR repertoire profiling. What the work shows at the level of the full study, not this receptor alone: Over subsequent months, a decline in hyperexpanded clone frequencies was noted, and after one year, T-cell counts and TCRbeta diversity were mostly ascribed to newly produced T cells. In some patients, the high TCRbeta diversity seen at day 60 was put down to recipient T cells and intrathymic progenitors that had survived conditioning. The apparently early recovery of alphabetaT-cell counts about two months after transplant reportedly depended on only several hundred rapidly expanded clones that came from non-depleted graft cells.

Via the germline V gene, CDR1 is MNHNS and CDR2 SASEGT. V sheds 10 bases and J sheds 4 bases, leaving 21 bases between their ends. From its cysteine to its phenylalanine, the CDR3 spans 15 amino acids. The read is trimmed to its CDR3 DNA, 45 bases read in frame from base 1. The intended sense of this specimen's treatment or condition label: allogeneic hematopoietic cell transplantation with graft depleted of TCRalphabeta T cells and CD19 B cells. The children who served as transplant recipients had been given grafts of TCRalphabeta/CD19-depleted allogeneic hematopoietic cells. This clonotype came up a few times. No antigen is known for it. Base qualities were left out, and no much larger clone turns up one base away. Preparation of the library involved PCR. The data were produced on an Illumina HiSeq 2500. TCR libraries were prepared with molecular barcoding, using unique molecular identifiers to normalize TCRbeta repertoire quantification. TCRdb trimmed the raw reads at Q25, called clones with MiXCR and kept productive beta chains. Each record represents a unique CDR3 protein, reported with the most common genes and DNA among its rows. In this sample the table shows around 130,000 distinct CDR3 sequences, about 9.5% of which occur a single time. The top ten clonotypes cover nearly 25% of the sample.

Here the sequenced sample was PBMCs, mostly from graft donor cells, taken 180 days after TCRalphabeta/CD19-depleted stem cell transplant. The TCR comes from a girl under three years old who had a stem cell transplant for combined immunodeficiency, so the T cells may come from the graft donor. This sequence uses TRBV6-1 and TRBJ2-3; a weak D assignment points to TRBD1 (6 bases agree). The CDR3 amino acid sequence is: CAILESDSDPDTQYF. The DNA reads as follows: TGTGCCATCCTAGAGTCGGACAGTGACCCAGATACGCAGTATTTT.